The source of this T cell receptor (beta chain) is a study of T cells after yellow fever vaccination. Germline V gene lookup returns CDR1 MNHEY and CDR2 SMNVEV (reference sequence). This CDR3 is built from 13 residues. The J segment lost 4 bases and the V segment lost 7 bases, leaving 4 bases of the junction unmatched. One entry per CDR3 protein results from TCRdb running MiXCR on the 5' RACE reads. Of hundreds of thousands of distinct CDR3 sequences detected, 15% to 20% appear once; the ten largest clones hold over 11%. The sequence was obtained from a man aged 25-45 years who received the YFV17D yellow fever vaccine. The chain has TRBV27 and TRBJ2-5; 9 bases fit TRBD1. Here the sequenced sample was PBMCs, taken 15 days after the yellow fever booster vaccination. Written as DNA, the CDR3 is TGTGCCAGCAAAGGGACAGGGTTAGAGACCCAGTACTTC. Amino acid sequence: CASKGTGLETQYF.